The 11 T cell receptor beta chains below come from one sample, sequenced in a study of beta chain features in type 1 diabetes. Study findings and constraints: People with Type 1 diabetes carried modestly yet significantly shorter TCRB CDR3s in all four CD4+ subsets.

These TCRs' antigens remain unknown. The whole isolated RNA underwent reverse transcription, so sequencing captured expressed TCRB transcripts. Clones were sequenced by immunoSEQ multiplex PCR, and TCRdb holds only the in-frame ones, with some missing. The data contain a few hundred thousand clones, roughly an eighth of them singletons. Sequencing was done on a sample of naive CD4+ T cells from blood. These receptors all stem from a man aged 25 to 45 with type 1 diabetes.

The chain recombines TRBV5-4 with TRBJ2-1; TRBD2 is a possible D gene (5 bases). The CDR3 is made up of 16 amino acids. Trimming left V 0 bases short and J 2 bases short, with 12 bases between. Germline V CDR1 and CDR2: SGHNT, YYREEE (reference sequence). The CDR3 DNA reads TGTGCCAGCAGCTTGGGTGGACTGGGGACCTACAATGAGCAGTTCTTC. Protein sequence: CASSLGGLGTYNEQFF.

The table lists this clone with a few counts. The DNA of the CDR3 is TGTGCCAGCACCGGACAGGGATCCACTGAAGCTTTCTTT. It specifies CASTGQGSTEAFF. The chain couples TRBV25-1 to TRBJ1-1; TRBD1 matches 8 bases. The CDR3 runs 13 residues. V was pared by 7 bases and J by 4 bases, with 5 bases of the junction left unmatched. The V gene's germline CDR1 is MGHDK and CDR2 SYGVNS.

This chain connects TRBV7-9 to TRBJ1-4; the match to TRBD1 covers 7 bases. The CDR3 has 14 residues. V gave up 1 base and J gave up 8 bases; unmatched junction bases: 4. Looked up from germline, CDR1 is SEHNR and CDR2 is FQNEAQ (reference sequence). The CDR3 DNA reads TGTGCCAGCAGCTTAGAAGGGGGCAGAGAAAAACTGTTTTTT. Protein: CASSLEGGREKLFF.

There are a few counts of this clone. V gene TRBV5-1 combines with J gene TRBJ1-2; D is uncertain. There are 13 residues in the CDR3. Looked up from germline, CDR1 is SGHRS and CDR2 is YFSETQ. V lost 0 bases, J lost 2 bases, and 5 bases lay in between. For the CDR3, the DNA is TGCGCCAGCAGCTTGGACGGGAACTATGGCTACACCTTC. It specifies CASSLDGNYGYTF.

The V and J genes are TRBV9 and TRBJ1-5; D ambiguous. Per germline, CDR1 SGDLS and CDR2 YYNGEE. Between the trimmed V and J ends, which lost 3 bases and 6 bases, there was a span of 7 bases. There are 12 residues in the CDR3. The CDR3 sequence: CASSAPGQPQHF. For the CDR3, the DNA is TGTGCCAGCAGCGCGCCGGGTCAGCCCCAGCATTTT.

The genes are TRBV10-3 and TRBJ1-3; no reliable D call. Trimming cost V 8 bases and J 0 bases, with 11 bases left between them. The CDR3 is made up of 14 amino acids. Germline values: CDR1 ENHRY, CDR2 SYGVKD. Here the CDR3 reads CAIADSVSGNTIYF. As DNA, the CDR3 is TGTGCCATCGCCGACTCGGTCTCTGGAAACACCATATATTTT.

This clone appeared a few times. J is TRBJ2-1 and V is TRBV14, with D hard to call. V gave up 3 bases and J gave up 0 bases, with 9 bases separating them. Germline CDR1 SGHDN, CDR2 FVKESK. The CDR3 spans 15 residues. CDR3 DNA: TGTGCCAGCAGCCACGTAGCAGTCTCCTACAATGAGCAGTTCTTC. As protein: CASSHVAVSYNEQFF.

The chain combines TRBV9 with TRBJ2-3, with D possibly TRBD2 on 6 matching bases. The CDR3 consists of 12 residues. V lost 3 bases and J 6 bases, leaving 8 bases between the germline ends. Germline loops: CDR1 SGDLS, CDR2 YYNGEE. The CDR3 DNA is TGTGCCAGCAGCGCCCTAGCGGATACGCAGTATTTT. Translated, it gives CASSALADTQYF.

The rearrangement joins TRBV6-5 to TRBJ1-2; D is ambiguous. V lost 6 bases and J 8 bases, leaving 13 bases between the germline ends. The CDR3 contains 12 residues. Per germline, CDR1 MNHEY and CDR2 SVGAGI. In nucleotides, the CDR3 is TGTGCCAGCAGAACAACAGCGGGAGGCTACACCTTC. Its protein product is CASRTTAGGYTF.

A few counts support this clone. The chain recombines TRBV7-8 with TRBJ2-3; 8 bases fit TRBD1. The germline gives CDR1 SGHVS, CDR2 FQNEAQ. The CDR3 sequence is 14 residues long. After removal of 5 bases from V and 2 bases from J, the junction contained 3 bases not matched to a gene. CDR3 loop: CASSMDRVTDTQYF. In DNA, the CDR3 is TGTGCCAGCAGCATGGACAGGGTCACAGATACGCAGTATTTT.

This clone was observed a few times. The V call is TRBV30, the J call TRBJ2-3; D is ambiguous. V shed 0 bases and J shed 7 bases, with 5 bases lying between them. This CDR3 is built from 11 residues. The germline V gene has CDR1 GTSNPN and CDR2 SVGIG (reference sequence). The CDR3 region is CAWSVSYTQYF. The CDR3, as DNA: TGTGCCTGGAGTGTATCTTATACGCAGTATTTT.